These T cell receptor beta chains were read from a single sample in a study of identical twins. TCRdb ran MiXCR on the 5' RACE reads and lists one entry per CDR3 protein. This table holds around 550,000 distinct CDR3 sequences, 12% to 15% found once. The same data also contributed to another study, on yellow fever vaccine responses in identical twins.

The specimen was CD4+ T cells sorted from blood. These receptors came from a woman aged 18 to 35 in good health. The CDR3 runs from the conserved cysteine through the conserved F or W. Each record gives: V gene, D gene, CDR3 protein. The D gene is left open where the match is weak.

TRBV15	.	CTTSYESRSTDTQYF
TRBV3-1	.	CASSDGGYNSPLHF
TRBV7-2	TRBD2	CASSLSGGATDTQYF
TRBV20-1	TRBD2	CSARTSGSETQYF
TRBV5-1	.	CASSHTGTQSGNTIYF
TRBV21-1	.	CASRIQRVAGATYNEQFF
TRBV20-1	.	CSARYPLNEQFF
TRBV2	TRBD1	CASSNSLGQPDSPLHF
TRBV12-3/TRBV12-4	.	CASHHGDTQYF
TRBV15	.	CATSTGYIGEQYF
TRBV7-2	TRBD2	CASSFSSGNYNEQFF
TRBV4-1	.	CASKGGNYGYTF
TRBV2	.	CASSPIGRLSYNEQFF
TRBV10-3	.	CAIRPRDSPSYNEQFF
TRBV12-3/TRBV12-4	.	CASRRARGDSGANVLTF
TRBV6-1	.	CASTPGGRQETQYF
TRBV12-5	.	CASGLVTGYNEQFF
TRBV25-1	TRBD1	CASSGPTGATDYGYTF
TRBV6-1	TRBD1	CASSTRDRGADTQYF
TRBV7-2	.	CASSSAVLVNTEAFF
TRBV7-9	TRBD2	CASSQEGGFYNEQFF
TRBV2	.	CASSEYWTYTDTQYF
TRBV20-1	TRBD1	CSARPDRGGKNEQFF
TRBV12-3/TRBV12-4	.	CASSLRLPSEQYF
TRBV29-1	.	CSVLSSGANVLTF
TRBV3-1	.	CASSQALGDYYGYTF
TRBV12-3/TRBV12-4	.	CASSPSLGANVLTF
TRBV12-3/TRBV12-4	TRBD1	CASRGGRNQPQHF
TRBV12-3/TRBV12-4	TRBD2	CASSRTGTSGMVDTQYF
TRBV20-1	.	CSAPGVNEKLFF
TRBV29-1	.	CSGDLLNNEQFF
TRBV27	TRBD2	CASSLTQRGLAGGWYTGELFF
TRBV7-3	.	CASSLRAVGFELF
TRBV20-1	.	CSARGRYEQYF
TRBV7-2	.	CASSLARTGRGGKVLEETQYF
TRBV20-1	TRBD2	CSARGASGFPDTQYF
TRBV3-1	.	CASTQGWTSSGANVLTF
TRBV7-9	TRBD1	CASSEQGGGTEAFF
TRBV12-3/TRBV12-4	.	CASAPSGYEQYF
TRBV5-1	.	CASSPGGPGFGAFF
TRBV5-1	TRBD1	CASSPRDRGEETQYF
TRBV5-1	.	CASSPRGQGWGRLTGNEQFF